This T cell receptor (beta chain) was found in a study of radiation and T cells in renal cell carcinoma. The CDR3 length is 15 residues. V shed 5 bases and J 6 bases; nucleotides not matched to a gene: 12. Germline loops: CDR1 GTSNPN, CDR2 SVGIG (reference sequence). Turning to this clone: The antigen is not known.

Measured with immunoSEQ multiplex PCR; TCRdb has only the in-frame clones, and not every one. The repertoire has roughly 130,000 clones, approximately 90% of them found once; the top ten carry about 5.6%. The time point was: blood 2 weeks post-SBRT. Documented treatment: 15 Gy SBRT to primary tumor, nephrectomy 4 weeks later. This renal cell carcinoma was of the clear cell type. Study-wide results and limits: From baseline, blood top tumor clonotypes peaked at 2 weeks post-radiation.

The specimen was blood, collected from a patient whose treatment included radiotherapy and nephrectomy. This receptor was obtained from a woman in her 70s with renal cell carcinoma. This chain uses TRBV30 with TRBJ1-2; the match to TRBD1 covers 10 bases. CDR3 DNA sequence: TGTGCCTGGGGTCCCGGGACAGGGGTATATCATGGCTACACCTTC. Translated, it gives CAWGPGTGVYHGYTF.